One and the same sample provided the 30 T cell receptor beta chains below, sequenced in a study of cytomegalovirus exposure and HLA in healthy donors. The primer mix had 60 Vbeta and 13 Jbeta primers. TCRdb's table, derived via immunoSEQ multiplex PCR, lists solely in-frame clones and lacks some. Counted here are 65,000 to 80,000 clones, 78% occurring once; the ten biggest clones make up approximately 8.9%. Material for sequencing was PBMCs. The receptors come from a woman aged 40 to 49 in good health and CMV-seropositive.

The CDR3 here is CASSNGQGWTEAFF. CDR3 DNA sequence: TGTGCCAGCAGCAACGGACAGGGATGGACTGAAGCTTTCTTT. The V gene is TRBV5-4, the J gene TRBJ1-1; 8 bases are a match to TRBD1. V lost 4 bases to trimming and J lost 5 bases; unmatched junction nucleotides: 7. In germline, CDR1 is SGHNT, CDR2 YYREEE (reference sequence). CDR3 length: 14 amino acids. Supplemented by reference TRBV5-4 and TRBJ1-1, the full variable domain reads ETGVTQSPTHLIKTRGQQVTLRCSSQSGHNTVSWYQQALGQGPQFIFQYYREEENGRGNFPPRFSGLQFPNYSSELNVNALELDDSALYLCASSNGQGWTEAFFGQGTRLTVV.

This chain links TRBV30 with TRBJ1-2; D is perhaps TRBD1 (5 bases). CDR3 length: 15 amino acids. Germline V gene sequence: CDR1 GTSNPN, CDR2 SVGIG (reference sequence). Between the trimmed V and J ends, which lost 1 base and 1 base, there was a span of 13 bases. The CDR3 protein is CAWSEGQALNYGYTF. The CDR3 nucleotides read TGTGCCTGGAGTGAGGGGCAGGCCCTTAACTATGGCTACACCTTC.

The chain employs TRBV28 and TRBJ1-2, with D hard to call. V was pared by 3 bases and J by 4 bases, with 9 bases between. CDR1 and CDR2 from the germline V gene are MDHEN and SYDVKM. This CDR3 is 13 amino acids long. The CDR3 bases are TGTGCCAGCAGTTTGGTACAGACCTATGGCTACACCTTC. Protein sequence: CASSLVQTYGYTF.

V usage is TRBV5-1 and J usage is TRBJ2-1; 12 bases fit TRBD2. The CDR3 has 16 amino acids. Looked up from germline, CDR1 is SGHRS and CDR2 is YFSETQ. V lost 0 bases to trimming and J lost 8 bases; unmatched junction nucleotides: 6. The DNA for the CDR3 is TGCGCCAGCAGCTTGGGCCTAGCGGGGGGGCCAGATGAGCAGTTCTTC. Amino acids: CASSLGLAGGPDEQFF.

This clone was detected only once. V gene TRBV7-9 combines with J gene TRBJ1-5, with 7 bases that match TRBD1. Germline V lookup: CDR1 SEHNR, CDR2 FQNEAQ (reference sequence). With 5 bases clipped from V and 4 bases from J, the junction kept 11 bases outside the gene matches. The CDR3 sequence is 16 residues long. DNA of the CDR3: TGTGCCAGCAGCCGGGCCACGGGACAGCATAATCAGCCCCAGCATTTT. It specifies CASSRATGQHNQPQHF.

This clone was seen just once. V and J are TRBV6-4 and TRBJ1-4, with TRBD1 matching over 7 bases. Germline V lookup: CDR1 MRHNA, CDR2 SNTAGT. After removal of 5 bases from V and 3 bases from J, the junction contained 6 bases not matched to a gene. The length of the CDR3 is 15 residues. This CDR3 reads CASSTTGTANEKLFF. CDR3 DNA: TGTGCCAGCAGTACTACCGGGACAGCTAATGAAAAACTGTTTTTT.

This clone was observed a few times. The chain recombines TRBV6-5 with TRBJ1-5, with TRBD1 matching over 7 bases. From germline, CDR1 is MNHEY and CDR2 SVGAGI. The length of the CDR3 is 14 residues. V dropped 2 bases and J dropped 7; count of bases not matched to a gene: 5. CDR3 DNA sequence: TGTGCCAGCAGTTACAGGGGGCCTGAGCAGCCCCAGCATTTT. Protein product: CASSYRGPEQPQHF.

There are a few counts of this clone. This rearrangement joins TRBV19 to TRBJ1-1, with a tentative D call TRBD1 (5 bases). Trimming took 10 bases from V and 1 from J, leaving 13 bases between them. Looked up from germline, CDR1 is LNHDA and CDR2 is SQIVND (reference sequence). CDR3 length equals 13 residues. For the CDR3, the DNA is TGTGCCACCGGGGGGGTCCGGAACACTGAAGCTTTCTTT. This gives the protein CATGGVRNTEAFF.

This chain joins TRBV21-1 and TRBJ1-1. TRBV21-1 is marked as a pseudogene. This CDR3 comprises 14 residues. The CDR3: CASSKVWGKGRAFF. The CDR3, as DNA: TGTGCCAGCAGCAAAGTGTGGGGGAAGGGGAGGGCTTTCTTT.

The rearrangement uses TRBV18 and TRBJ2-7; 8 nucleotides line up with TRBD1. Germline V gene data show CDR1 as KGHSH and CDR2 as LQKENI. The CDR3 has 15 residues. With 3 bases clipped from V and 7 bases from J, the junction kept 11 bases outside the gene matches. CDR3 sequence reads: CASSPAGQAAREQYF. The CDR3 DNA sequence: TGTGCCAGCTCACCGGCGGGACAGGCGGCTCGGGAGCAGTACTTC.

This clone was picked up a small number of times. The CDR3 spells CASSQVAGGIQETQYF. Here the CDR3 DNA reads TGCGCCAGCAGCCAAGTAGCGGGGGGGATTCAAGAGACCCAGTACTTC. This rearrangement joins TRBV4-1 to TRBJ2-5; TRBD2 matches 11 bases. With 1 base clipped from V and 2 bases from J, the junction kept 3 bases outside the gene matches. This CDR3 spans 16 amino acids. Looked up from germline, CDR1 is MGHRA and CDR2 is YSYEKL.

The rearrangement joins TRBV7-6 to TRBJ2-5; D perhaps matches TRBD1 (5 bases). CDR1 and CDR2 (germline): SGHVS, FNYEAQ. The V end was cut by 5 bases, the J end by 2 bases, with 18 bases between. This CDR3 has 16 amino acids. As DNA, the CDR3 is TGTGCCAGCAGCCCCTTCGGAACAGGAGCTCAAGAGACCCAGTACTTC. Its protein is CASSPFGTGAQETQYF.

The chain links TRBV11-2 to TRBJ2-1; no firm D call. The CDR3 spans 15 residues. V was shortened by 4 bases and J by 0 bases, with 10 bases between the two germline ends. The germline CDR1 and CDR2 sequences are SGHAT and FQNNGV. Here the CDR3 reads CASSSTLSSYNEQFF. As DNA, the CDR3 is TGTGCCAGCAGCTCGACTTTGAGCTCCTACAATGAGCAGTTCTTC.

The gene calls are TRBV29-1 and TRBJ2-7; TRBD1 aligns across 8 bases. Per the germline V gene, CDR1 is SQVTM and CDR2 is ANQGSEA. The CDR3 consists of 14 residues. The junction had 8 bases not matched to a gene; V was cut back by 5 bases and J by 2 bases. This chain's CDR3 is CSVTDRGTAYEQYF. The CDR3 bases are TGCAGCGTTACTGACAGGGGAACTGCCTACGAGCAGTACTTC.

The chain joins TRBV7-3 to TRBJ2-1; D remains unclear. The CDR3 is 14 residues long. Trimming removed 1 base at V and 8 bases at J, with 12 bases between. Germline CDR1 SGHTA, CDR2 FQGTGA. The CDR3 sequence is CASSLRSPLDEQFF. DNA for the CDR3: TGTGCCAGCAGCTTAAGGTCCCCCTTAGATGAGCAGTTCTTC. The full variable domain, its missing parts supplied by reference TRBV7-3 and TRBJ2-1, is GAGVSQTPSNKVTEKGKYVELRCDPISGHTALYWYRQSLGQGPEFLIYFQGTGAADDSGLPNDRFFAVRPEGSVSTLKIQRTERGDSAVYLCASSLRSPLDEQFFGPGTRLTVL.

As for this clone: At one boundary the junction diverges from the germline segment, which might be a read error. The V and J genes are TRBV5-1 and TRBJ2-7; TRBD2 agrees at 7 bases. The CDR3 is 15 amino acids. Germline assignment: CDR1 SGHRS and CDR2 YFSETQ. The DNA of the CDR3 is TGCGCCAGCAGCTTGGGGCAGGTCGGGGACTACGGGCAGTACTTC. Its translation is CASSLGQVGDYGQYF.

This clone has just a few counts. This chain connects TRBV2 to TRBJ1-5; D not resolved. Trimming removed 3 bases from V and 0 bases from J, with 24 bases in between. Germline V CDR1 and CDR2: SNHLY, FYNNEI. The length of the CDR3 is 20 residues. The CDR3 here is CASSERAQSPRKYSNQPQHF. The CDR3 DNA follows: TGTGCCAGCAGTGAGAGGGCCCAATCGCCCCGAAAATATAGCAATCAGCCCCAGCATTTT.

The rearrangement uses TRBV5-1 and TRBJ2-7; 7 bases align to TRBD1. CDR1 and CDR2 from the germline V gene are SGHRS and YFSETQ. J gave up 2 bases and V 3 bases, and 11 bases lay outside the gene matches. The CDR3 covers 16 residues. The CDR3 bases are TGCGCCAGCAGCTACCACGGGACAGCGATCCCCTACGAGCAGTACTTC. Translating gives CASSYHGTAIPYEQYF.

With respect to this clone: One end of the junction does not line up with germline, which may come from a read error. The V call is TRBV7-9, the J call TRBJ1-1; TRBD1 might be the D (6 bases). The CDR3 covers 16 residues. The V gene's germline CDR1 is SEHNR and CDR2 FQNEAQ (reference sequence). The CDR3 spells CSSSVRDKLMNTEAFF. Here the CDR3 DNA reads TGTTCCAGCAGCGTGAGGGACAAACTAATGAACACTGAAGCTTTCTTT.

This clone was detected once. The rearrangement links TRBV9 to TRBJ1-3; perhaps TRBD1 as D (6 bases). V was clipped by 4 bases and J by 4 bases, with 15 bases between them. CDR3 size: 15 residues. The germline V gene encodes CDR1 SGDLS and CDR2 YYNGEE. CDR3 amino acids: CASSLGGGRGNTIYF. The CDR3 region has the DNA TGTGCCAGCAGCCTAGGAGGGGGAAGGGGAAACACCATATATTTT.

The V gene is TRBV30, the J gene TRBJ2-2; D perhaps matches TRBD2 (5 bases). CDR1 is GTSNPN and CDR2 is SVGIG in the germline V gene (reference sequence). V lost 3 bases, J lost 0 bases, and 8 bases lay in between. The CDR3 has 14 residues. The CDR3 bases are TGTGCCTGGAGGCAACTAGCGAACACCGGGGAGCTGTTTTTT. It yields the protein CAWRQLANTGELFF.

The V call is TRBV20-1, the J call TRBJ1-2; the match to TRBD1 covers 8 bases. This CDR3 spans 11 amino acids. The germline gives CDR1 DFQATT, CDR2 SNEGSKA (reference sequence). The ends lost 4 bases at V and 8 bases at J; junction bases unmatched: 3. The CDR3 here is CSATDRGGYTF. Here the CDR3 DNA reads TGCAGTGCTACCGACAGGGGCGGCTACACCTTC.

This rearrangement joins TRBV6-5 to TRBJ2-3; 10 bases are shared with TRBD1. The CDR3 runs to 15 residues. CDR1 and CDR2 (germline): MNHEY, SVGAGI. V was pared by 4 bases and J by 7 bases, with 8 bases of the junction left unmatched. The chain's CDR3 is CASSSPGQGTNTQYF. The DNA of the CDR3 is TGTGCCAGCAGTTCACCGGGACAGGGGACTAATACGCAGTATTTT.

The gene calls are TRBV6-5 and TRBJ1-1, with TRBD1 as a possible D gene (6 bases). There are 13 residues in the CDR3. The V gene's germline CDR1 is MNHEY and CDR2 SVGAGI. V was shortened by 8 bases and J by 3 bases, with 13 bases between the two germline ends. CDR3: CASAQGGHTEAFF. CDR3 nucleotides: TGTGCCAGCGCACAGGGCGGTCACACTGAAGCTTTCTTT.

The rearrangement joins TRBV7-2 to TRBJ2-3, with TRBD1 identical over 9 bases. The CDR3 totals 14 residues. CDR1 is SGHTA and CDR2 is FQGNSA in the germline V gene. V dropped 7 bases and J dropped 8; count of bases not matched to a gene: 10. CDR3 residues: CASTPGQGAVTQYF. The DNA for the CDR3 is TGTGCCAGCACGCCGGGACAGGGTGCCGTTACGCAGTATTTT.

This clone has just a few counts. The chain is built from TRBV6-6 and TRBJ1-4; D unresolved. CDR1 is MNHNY, CDR2 SVGAGI, per germline (reference sequence). The V end was cut by 0 bases, the J end by 7 bases, with 15 bases between. The length of the CDR3 is 16 residues. This chain's CDR3 is CASSYSRVPSSEKLFF. The CDR3 DNA follows: TGTGCCAGCAGTTACTCGAGAGTCCCGAGTTCTGAAAAACTGTTTTTT.

The chain links TRBV18 to TRBJ2-1, with D maybe TRBD1 (6 bases). Germline-derived CDR1 and CDR2 are KGHSH and LQKENI. Trimming took off 4 bases at V and 7 bases at J, with 8 bases between the two ends. The CDR3 sequence is 12 residues long. In DNA, the CDR3 is TGTGCCAGCTCACAAGGGGGTAATGAGCAGTTCTTC. Protein: CASSQGGNEQFF.

This chain joins TRBV5-1 and TRBJ1-1, with TRBD1 matching over 7 bases. The V segment lost 4 bases and the J segment 5 bases; nucleotides outside the gene matches: 11. The CDR3 length is 15 residues. Per the germline V gene, CDR1 is SGHRS and CDR2 is YFSETQ. Written as DNA, the CDR3 is TGCGCCAGCAGCCAACAGACAGGGCGGAGGACTGAAGCTTTCTTT. Protein sequence: CASSQQTGRRTEAFF. Drawing the rest from reference TRBV5-1 and TRBJ1-1, the complete variable domain is KAGVTQTPRYLIKTRGQQVTLSCSPISGHRSVSWYQQTPGQGLQFLFEYFSETQRNKGNFPGRFSGRQFSNSRSEMNVSTLELGDSALYLCASSQQTGRRTEAFFGQGTRLTVV.

This clone was counted a single time. V usage is TRBV5-1 and J usage is TRBJ2-5, with TRBD1 identical over 7 bases. With the DNA end fitting TRBJ2-7 better, the J assignment may be wrong. Per the germline V gene, CDR1 is SGHRS and CDR2 is YFSETQ. The CDR3 spans 12 residues. The CDR3 bases are TGCGCCAGCCGGGACAGTTCCTACGAGCAGTACTTC. Protein: CASRDSSYEQYF.

The chain employs TRBV19 and TRBJ2-3, with D maybe TRBD2 (5 bases). Germline CDR1 reads LNHDA; CDR2 reads SQIVND (reference sequence). The CDR3 runs 15 residues. Trimming took 5 bases from V and 3 from J, leaving 15 bases between them. CDR3 sequence reads: CASSPLGLTTDTQYF. In nucleotides, the CDR3 is TGTGCCAGTAGTCCCCTCGGACTTACGACAGATACGCAGTATTTT.